The 24 T cell receptor beta chains in this list originate from one sample, sequenced in a study of cytomegalovirus exposure and HLA in healthy donors. Assay: immunoSEQ multiplex PCR; the TCRdb copy retains only in-frame clones and omits some. The sample lists approximately 300,000 clones; about nine tenths were seen once. Sequencing used PBMCs. These receptors all come from a woman in her twenties or thirties in good health and CMV-seropositive.

The chain uses TRBV6-5 and TRBJ1-4; 9 bases are shared with TRBD1. CDR1 and CDR2 (germline): MNHEY, SVGAGI. V trimming: 4 bases; J trimming: 7 bases; junction bases outside the gene matches: 7. The CDR3 sequence is 15 residues long. This CDR3 reads CASSSLTGGVEKLFF. The CDR3 DNA sequence: TGTGCCAGCAGTTCCCTTACAGGGGGCGTTGAAAAACTGTTTTTT.

The V gene is TRBV29-1, the J gene TRBJ2-7, with 8 bases lining up with TRBD1. This CDR3 region has 14 residues. With V trimmed by 2 bases and J by 3 bases, 6 bases remained unmatched. Germline CDR1 SQVTM, CDR2 ANQGSEA. The CDR3 region is CSVELSDRGYEQYF. The CDR3 DNA reads TGCAGCGTTGAACTGAGTGACAGGGGCTACGAGCAGTACTTC.

The rearrangement links TRBV29-1 to TRBJ1-3; D uncertain. CDR3 length equals 14 residues. Germline V gene sequence: CDR1 SQVTM, CDR2 ANQGSEA. V lost 6 bases, J lost 0 bases, and 12 bases lay in between. DNA of the CDR3: TGCAGCGTCCCAGACCCCAGCTCTGGAAACACCATATATTTT. This gives the protein CSVPDPSSGNTIYF.

In nucleotides, the CDR3 is TGCGCCAGCAGCCAAGATCGGTTAGCGGGAGTAAGAGGTGAGCAGTTCTTC. It is translated as CASSQDRLAGVRGEQFF. The genes are TRBV4-3 and TRBJ2-1; TRBD2 aligns across 9 bases. The germline V gene has CDR1 LGHNA and CDR2 YSLEER. The CDR3 runs to 17 residues. V dropped 0 bases and J dropped 9; count of bases not matched to a gene: 12.

This clone was observed a handful of times. V gene TRBV18 combines with J gene TRBJ2-7, with D perhaps TRBD1 (6 bases). This CDR3 contains 12 residues. Germline loops: CDR1 KGHSH, CDR2 LQKENI. V shed 0 bases and J shed 6 bases, with 6 bases lying between them. CDR3 DNA: TGTGCCAGCTCACCACCGGGGGCCGAGCAGTACTTC. This sequence encodes CASSPPGAEQYF.

This clone was observed a single time. The genes are TRBV7-9 and TRBJ1-6; 9 bases map to TRBD1. Germline V lookup: CDR1 SEHNR, CDR2 FQNEAQ (reference sequence). The CDR3 runs to 16 residues. The V and J ends lost 6 bases and 7 bases, in that order; junction bases with no gene match: 10. CDR3 region: CASRSGTGPQNSPLHF. CDR3 DNA: TGTGCCAGCAGATCCGGGACAGGGCCTCAAAATTCACCCCTCCACTTT. The full variable domain, completed using reference TRBV7-9 and TRBJ1-6, is DTGVSQNPRHKITKRGQNVTFRCDPISEHNRLYWYRQTLGQGPEFLTYFQNEAQLEKSRLLSDRFSAERPKGSFSTLEIQRTEQGDSAMYLCASRSGTGPQNSPLHFGNGTRLTVT.

The CDR3 sequence is CASGRSNEQFF. CDR3 coding DNA: TGTGCTAGTGGCCGAAGCAATGAGCAGTTCTTC. The chain joins TRBV12-5 to TRBJ2-1; D unclear. V lost 6 bases, J lost 6 bases, and 6 bases lay in between. The CDR3 is 11 amino acids. CDR1 and CDR2 from the germline V gene are LGHNT and FRNRAP.

The chain carries TRBV7-8 and TRBJ2-2; D possibly uses TRBD1 or TRBD2 (5 bases each). This CDR3 has 16 residues. Deletions cut 1 base from V and 0 bases from J, with 9 bases between. Germline loops: CDR1 SGHVS, CDR2 FQNEAQ. Here the CDR3 DNA reads TGTGCCAGCAGCTTAGTAGGGACGTCGAACACCGGGGAGCTGTTTTTT. It yields the protein CASSLVGTSNTGELFF.

The genes are TRBV6-5 and TRBJ2-1, with D unresolved. This CDR3 region has 14 residues. Germline CDR1 MNHEY, CDR2 SVGAGI. The V and J ends lost 6 bases and 1 base respectively, with 10 bases between them. CDR3 loop: CASRSDLSYNEQFF. Here the CDR3 DNA reads TGTGCCAGCAGATCAGACCTATCCTACAATGAGCAGTTCTTC.

V is TRBV27 and J is TRBJ2-7; D ambiguous. Germline V gene sequence: CDR1 MNHEY, CDR2 SMNVEV (reference sequence). The ends were cut back, 0 bases at V and 3 bases at J, with 6 bases in the middle. The CDR3 extends over 13 amino acids. The CDR3 DNA reads TGTGCCAGCAGTTTATCACTGAACTACGAGCAGTACTTC. Protein sequence: CASSLSLNYEQYF.

The chain is built from TRBV4-3 and TRBJ2-1; 13 nucleotides line up with TRBD2. This CDR3 is built from 19 residues. Germline CDR1 reads LGHNA; CDR2 reads YSLEER. Germline trimming cut 0 bases from V and 8 bases from J; bases unmatched to any gene: 13. CDR3 DNA sequence: TGCGCCAGCAGCCAAGATCGACTAGCGGGGGGCATAAACTCGGATGAGCAGTTCTTC. Amino acid sequence: CASSQDRLAGGINSDEQFF.

The rearrangement uses TRBV28 and TRBJ1-1; 7 bases line up with TRBD1. The CDR3 length is 14 residues. The V and J ends lost 5 bases and 8 bases, in that order; junction bases with no gene match: 11. CDR1 and CDR2 from the germline V gene are MDHEN and SYDVKM. CDR3 coding DNA: TGTGCCAGCAGTCCCCTAGGGGAGGGGGCAGAAGCTTTCTTT. It translates to CASSPLGEGAEAFF.

The V call is TRBV15, the J call TRBJ2-7; D remains ambiguous. Deletions cut 1 base from V and 3 bases from J, with 7 bases between. CDR3 length: 13 residues. CDR1 is LNHNV, CDR2 YYDKDF, per germline (reference sequence). CDR3 nucleotide sequence: TGTGCCACCAGCAGAGCGAAGGTCTACGAGCAGTACTTC. It translates to CATSRAKVYEQYF.

The chain employs TRBV15 and TRBJ1-1; 8 positions match TRBD1. CDR1 is LNHNV, CDR2 YYDKDF, per germline (reference sequence). Germline trimming cut 0 bases from V and 4 bases from J; bases unmatched to any gene: 4. The CDR3 contains 15 residues. The CDR3 spells CATSRERTGGTEAFF. DNA of the CDR3: TGTGCCACCAGCAGAGAGCGAACAGGGGGCACTGAAGCTTTCTTT.

V gene TRBV27 combines with J gene TRBJ2-1; 7 bases are shared with TRBD2. The CDR3 length is 14 residues. With 5 bases clipped from V and 4 bases from J, the junction kept 5 bases outside the gene matches. Germline CDR1 and CDR2: MNHEY and SMNVEV (reference sequence). The CDR3 DNA follows: TGTGCCAGCAGTACGACTAGCAAGTACAATGAGCAGTTCTTC. Protein: CASSTTSKYNEQFF.

The chain carries TRBV28 and TRBJ2-5; possibly TRBD2 for D (5 bases). This CDR3 region has 13 residues. Trimming shortened V by 5 bases and J by 1 base, and 8 bases separated the two germline ends. CDR1 and CDR2 (germline): MDHEN, SYDVKM. The CDR3 spells CASSGRGQETQYF. Here the CDR3 DNA reads TGTGCCAGCAGTGGCCGGGGCCAAGAGACCCAGTACTTC.

V gene TRBV18 combines with J gene TRBJ2-7; D is ambiguous. CDR1 KGHSH and CDR2 LQKENI come from the germline V gene. The V end lost 5 bases, the J end lost 5 bases, and 1 base lay between the germline ends. CDR3 length equals 9 residues. This CDR3 is CASSNEQYF. CDR3 DNA: TGTGCCAGCTCAAACGAGCAGTACTTC.

The chain links TRBV28 to TRBJ2-1; TRBD1 matches at 10 bases. Losses at the gene ends were 1 base for V and 8 bases for J; bases not matched to a gene: 5. CDR1 and CDR2 (germline): MDHEN, SYDVKM. This CDR3 is built from 15 residues. The CDR3, as DNA: TGTGCCAGCAGTTTATCCGGGACAGGGGTCCATGAGCAGTTCTTC. This translates into CASSLSGTGVHEQFF.

The J gene is TRBJ1-2, the V gene TRBV4-1; TRBD1 might be the D (5 bases). V was pared by 4 bases and J by 8 bases, with 11 bases between. Germline V lookup: CDR1 MGHRA, CDR2 YSYEKL. CDR3 length equals 12 residues. The CDR3 region has the DNA TGCGCCAGCAGCCGAGCGTGGGGGGGCTACACCTTC. This translates into CASSRAWGGYTF.

V usage is TRBV5-4 and J usage is TRBJ2-5; TRBD1 agrees at 8 bases. Germline-derived CDR1 and CDR2 are SGHNT and YYREEE (reference sequence). The V segment lost 4 bases and the J segment 2 bases; nucleotides outside the gene matches: 4. This CDR3 contains 14 residues. The CDR3 DNA reads TGTGCCAGCAGCATGGGACAGGCACAAGAGACCCAGTACTTC. It is translated as CASSMGQAQETQYF. The full variable domain, rest sourced from reference TRBV5-4 and TRBJ2-5, is ETGVTQSPTHLIKTRGQQVTLRCSSQSGHNTVSWYQQALGQGPQFIFQYYREEENGRGNFPPRFSGLQFPNYSSELNVNALELDDSALYLCASSMGQAQETQYFGPGTRLLVL.

The rearrangement joins TRBV27 to TRBJ2-7; the match to TRBD2 covers 7 bases. The CDR3 is 13 residues long. Per the germline V gene, CDR1 is MNHEY and CDR2 is SMNVEV (reference sequence). The V and J ends lost 0 bases and 4 bases, in that order; junction bases with no gene match: 0. CDR3 in amino acids: CASSLSRGYEQYF. The CDR3 bases are TGTGCCAGCAGTTTATCGCGGGGGTACGAGCAGTACTTC.

V and J are TRBV9 and TRBJ1-6; 9 bases are a match to TRBD1. The CDR3 totals 15 residues. CDR1 SGDLS and CDR2 YYNGEE come from the germline V gene. Losses at the gene ends were 4 bases for V and 7 bases for J; bases not matched to a gene: 6. CDR3 in amino acids: CASSPWGQGNSPLHF. The CDR3 region has the DNA TGTGCCAGCAGCCCTTGGGGACAGGGAAATTCACCCCTCCACTTT.

This clone has only a few counts. This sample includes further DNA sequences coding for the same CDR3. The rearrangement uses TRBV27 and TRBJ2-7; D ambiguous. Trimming took 8 bases from V and 3 from J, leaving 2 bases between them. Germline CDR1 and CDR2: MNHEY and SMNVEV (reference sequence). The CDR3 contains 9 residues. The DNA for the CDR3 is TGTGCCAGCGGCTACGAGCAGTACTTC. Protein sequence: CASGYEQYF.

The chain combines TRBV19 with TRBJ2-7, with 8 bases identical to TRBD2. Germline V gene data show CDR1 as LNHDA and CDR2 as SQIVND (reference sequence). Trimming removed 6 bases from V and 7 bases from J; junction bases left unmatched: 11. The CDR3 loop spans 14 amino acids. The CDR3 reads CASSLTGSGEEQYF. The CDR3 nucleotides are TGTGCCAGTAGCTTGACAGGTAGCGGGGAAGAGCAGTACTTC.